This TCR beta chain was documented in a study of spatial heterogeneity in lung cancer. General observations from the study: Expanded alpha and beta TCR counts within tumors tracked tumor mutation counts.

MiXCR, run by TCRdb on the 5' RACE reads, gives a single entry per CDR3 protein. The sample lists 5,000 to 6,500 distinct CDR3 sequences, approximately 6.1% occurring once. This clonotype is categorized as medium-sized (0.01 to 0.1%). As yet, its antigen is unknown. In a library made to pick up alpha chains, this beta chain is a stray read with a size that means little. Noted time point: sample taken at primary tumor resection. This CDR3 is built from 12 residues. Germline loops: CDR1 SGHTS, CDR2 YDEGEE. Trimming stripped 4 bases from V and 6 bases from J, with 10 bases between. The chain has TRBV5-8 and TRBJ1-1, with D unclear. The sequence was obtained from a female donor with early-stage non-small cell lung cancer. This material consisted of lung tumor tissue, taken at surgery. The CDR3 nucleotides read TGTGCCAGCAGCCCGTGGTTTGCTGAAGCTTTCTTT. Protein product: CASSPWFAEAFF.